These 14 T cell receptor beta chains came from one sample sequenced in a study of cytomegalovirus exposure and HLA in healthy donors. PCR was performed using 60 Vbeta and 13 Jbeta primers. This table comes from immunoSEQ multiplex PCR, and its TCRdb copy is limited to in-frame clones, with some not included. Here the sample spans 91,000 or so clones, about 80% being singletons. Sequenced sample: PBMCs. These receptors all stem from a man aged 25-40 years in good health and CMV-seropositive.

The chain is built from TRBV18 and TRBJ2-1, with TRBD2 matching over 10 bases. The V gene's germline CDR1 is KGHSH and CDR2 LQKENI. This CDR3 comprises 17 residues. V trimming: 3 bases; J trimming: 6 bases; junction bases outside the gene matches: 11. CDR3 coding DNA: TGTGCCAGCTCACCGTCAATTACTAGCGGGATTGGCAATGAGCAGTTCTTC. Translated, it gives CASSPSITSGIGNEQFF.

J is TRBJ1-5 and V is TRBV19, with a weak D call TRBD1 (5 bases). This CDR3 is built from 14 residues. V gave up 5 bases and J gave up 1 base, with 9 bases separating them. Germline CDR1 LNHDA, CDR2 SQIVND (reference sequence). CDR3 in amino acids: CASSPQDSNQPQHF. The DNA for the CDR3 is TGTGCCAGTAGTCCACAGGACAGCAATCAGCCCCAGCATTTT.

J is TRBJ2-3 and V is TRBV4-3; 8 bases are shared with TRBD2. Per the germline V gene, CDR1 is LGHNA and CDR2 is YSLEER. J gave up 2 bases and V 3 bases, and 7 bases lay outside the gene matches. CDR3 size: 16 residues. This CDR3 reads CASSHLSGSDTDTQYF. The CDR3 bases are TGCGCCAGCAGCCACCTGAGCGGGAGTGACACAGATACGCAGTATTTT.

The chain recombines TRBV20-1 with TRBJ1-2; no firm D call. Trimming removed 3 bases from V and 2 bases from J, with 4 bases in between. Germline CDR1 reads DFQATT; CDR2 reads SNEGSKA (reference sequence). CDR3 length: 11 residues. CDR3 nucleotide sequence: TGCAGTGCTAGCGAGAACTATGGCTACACCTTC. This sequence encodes CSASENYGYTF.

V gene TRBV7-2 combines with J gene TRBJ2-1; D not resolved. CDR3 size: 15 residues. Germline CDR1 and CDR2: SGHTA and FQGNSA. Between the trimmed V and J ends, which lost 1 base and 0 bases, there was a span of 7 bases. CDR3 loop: CASSLVWSSYNEQFF. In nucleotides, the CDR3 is TGTGCCAGCAGCTTAGTTTGGAGCTCCTACAATGAGCAGTTCTTC.

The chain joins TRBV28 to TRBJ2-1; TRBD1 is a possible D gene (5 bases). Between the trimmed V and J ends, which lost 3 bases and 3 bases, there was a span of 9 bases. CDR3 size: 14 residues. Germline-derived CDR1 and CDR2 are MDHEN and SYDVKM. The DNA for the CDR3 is TGTGCCAGCAGTTTTTTGGACAACTACAATGAGCAGTTCTTC. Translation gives CASSFLDNYNEQFF.

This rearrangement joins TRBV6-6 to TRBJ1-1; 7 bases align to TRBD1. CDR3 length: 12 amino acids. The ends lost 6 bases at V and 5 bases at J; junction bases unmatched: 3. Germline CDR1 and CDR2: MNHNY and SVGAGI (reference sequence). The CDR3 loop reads CASSPQGTEAFF. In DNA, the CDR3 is TGTGCCAGCAGCCCACAGGGGACTGAAGCTTTCTTT.

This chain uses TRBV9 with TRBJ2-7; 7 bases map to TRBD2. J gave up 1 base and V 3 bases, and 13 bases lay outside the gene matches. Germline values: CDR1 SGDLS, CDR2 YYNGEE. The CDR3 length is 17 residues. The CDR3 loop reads CASSGERGGGLSYEQYF. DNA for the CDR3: TGTGCCAGCAGCGGCGAGCGGGGTGGGGGGTTGTCCTACGAGCAGTACTTC.

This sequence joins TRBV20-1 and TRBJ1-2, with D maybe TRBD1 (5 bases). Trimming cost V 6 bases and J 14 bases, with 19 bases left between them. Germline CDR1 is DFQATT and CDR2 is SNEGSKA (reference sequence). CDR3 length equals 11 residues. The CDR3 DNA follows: TGCAGTGCCCGGGGGACGGGGGTGAGAACCTTC. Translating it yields CSARGTGVRTF.

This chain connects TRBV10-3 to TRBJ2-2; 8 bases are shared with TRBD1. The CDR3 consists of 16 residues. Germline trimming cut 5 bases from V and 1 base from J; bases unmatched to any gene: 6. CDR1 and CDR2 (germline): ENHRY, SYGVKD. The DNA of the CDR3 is TGTGCCATCAGTAACGACAGGGGCGGGAACACCGGGGAGCTGTTTTTT. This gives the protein CAISNDRGGNTGELFF.

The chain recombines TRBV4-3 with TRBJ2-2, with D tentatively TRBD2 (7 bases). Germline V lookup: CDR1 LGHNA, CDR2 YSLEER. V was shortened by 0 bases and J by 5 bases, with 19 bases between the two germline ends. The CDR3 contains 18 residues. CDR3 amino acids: CASSQEPPGGLRTGELFF. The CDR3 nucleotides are TGCGCCAGCAGCCAAGAACCCCCCGGGGGGCTGCGAACCGGGGAGCTGTTTTTT.

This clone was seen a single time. For the CDR3, the DNA is TGTGCCAGCAGTGAAGGAGGGCGTCTCTACGTC. This sequence encodes CASSEGGRLYV. This chain links TRBV6-1 with TRBJ2-7, with D possibly being TRBD2 (5 bases). The CDR3 contains 11 residues. Germline loops: CDR1 MNHNS, CDR2 SASEGT. V was pared by 1 base and J by 13 bases, with 11 bases between.

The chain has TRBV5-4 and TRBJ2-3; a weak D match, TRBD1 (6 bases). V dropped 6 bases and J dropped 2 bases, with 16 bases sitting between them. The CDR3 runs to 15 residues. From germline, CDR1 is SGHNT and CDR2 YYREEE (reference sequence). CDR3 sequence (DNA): TGTGCCAGCAATTGGGACATCGGATTCACAGATACGCAGTATTTT. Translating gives CASNWDIGFTDTQYF.

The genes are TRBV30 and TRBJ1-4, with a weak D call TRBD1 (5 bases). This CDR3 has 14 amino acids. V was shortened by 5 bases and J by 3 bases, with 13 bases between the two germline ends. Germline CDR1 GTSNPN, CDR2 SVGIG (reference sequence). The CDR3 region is CAWGGGYPNEKLFF. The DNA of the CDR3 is TGTGCCTGGGGGGGAGGGTACCCTAATGAAAAACTGTTTTTT.